This TCR beta chain came from a study of T-cell memory formation after mild COVID-19. Study-level results: For contracting clones, CD4+ ones sat mainly in CM and EM, CD8+ in EMRA.

Between the trimmed V and J ends, which lost 1 base and 2 bases, there was a span of 10 bases. Germline V gives CDR1 LGHNA, CDR2 YSLEER. The CDR3 is 15 amino acids. Points on this clonotype: Its specificity is unknown.

TCRdb recomputed calls from the 5' RACE reads with MiXCR, one row per CDR3 protein. Of about 88,000 distinct CDR3 sequences in the sample, roughly 23% are singletons; the top ten hold under 55%. The sequencing sample was made of PBMCs or a T cell subset sorted from them (not recorded which). The clonotype comes from a man between 18 and 29 years old who had mild COVID-19 (a few samples of this study predate the infection). Cell type and time point are not known. The chain uses TRBV4-3 and TRBJ2-3; a possible D gene is TRBD1 (6 bases). The CDR3 is CASSQVWTDTDTQYF. DNA for the CDR3: TGCGCCAGCAGCCAAGTGTGGACAGACACAGATACGCAGTATTTT.